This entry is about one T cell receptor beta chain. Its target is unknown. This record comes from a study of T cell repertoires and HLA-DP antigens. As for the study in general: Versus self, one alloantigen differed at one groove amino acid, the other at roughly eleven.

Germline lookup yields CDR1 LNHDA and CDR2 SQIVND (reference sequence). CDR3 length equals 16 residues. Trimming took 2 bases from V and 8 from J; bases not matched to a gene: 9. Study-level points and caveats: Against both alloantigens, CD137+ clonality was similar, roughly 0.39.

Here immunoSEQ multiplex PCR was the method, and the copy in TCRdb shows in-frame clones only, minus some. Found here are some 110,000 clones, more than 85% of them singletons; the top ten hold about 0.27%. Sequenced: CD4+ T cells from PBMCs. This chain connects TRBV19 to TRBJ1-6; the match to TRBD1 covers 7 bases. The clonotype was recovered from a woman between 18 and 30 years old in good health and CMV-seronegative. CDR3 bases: TGTGCCAGTAGTATAACAGCAGGGGGTTTTGATTCACCCCTCCACTTT. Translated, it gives CASSITAGGFDSPLHF.